The clone carrying this TCR beta chain has only a few counts. Its antigen is not known. The junction differs from germline at one of its ends, possibly a read error. This record comes from a study of CD8 T cells in ankylosing spondylitis. Molecular-barcoded quantitative 5'-RACE produced these TCR beta libraries. From the 5' RACE reads, TCRdb called clonotypes with MiXCR, one entry per CDR3 protein. The sample lists 380,000 or so distinct CDR3 sequences; approximately 20% were seen once. The study, taken as a whole, reports: In ankylosing spondylitis patients, matched synovial fluid reportedly showed significant enrichment of disease-linked clones. Peripheral blood held disease-linked clones only at relatively low frequency, and these were CD8+.

This CDR3 spans 18 amino acids. The germline V gene encodes CDR1 SGHAT and CDR2 FQDESV (reference sequence). The V and J genes are TRBV11-1 and TRBJ2-1; the match to TRBD1 covers 12 bases. This sequence was found in a male donor with ankylosing spondylitis or in good health (not recorded which). The sequenced material came from blood, either unsorted or a sorted T cell fraction (not recorded which). The CDR3 sequence: CASRPPAGQGASFNEQFF. The CDR3 DNA is TGTGCCAGCAGGCCCCCGGCGGGACAGGGGGCATCCTTCAATGAGCAGTTCTTC.